The 23 T cell receptor beta chains below come from one sample, sequenced in a study of beta chain features in type 1 diabetes. cDNA synthesis used the whole RNA isolate, giving expressed TCRB sequences. Repertoires were generated with immunoSEQ multiplex PCR, while TCRdb's copy carries only in-frame clones and drops some. The sample includes 450,000 to 550,000 clones, 30% of them seen just once. Sequencing used naive CD4+ T cells from blood. These receptors were obtained from a man aged 18 to 29 in good health.

The V and J genes are TRBV14 and TRBJ1-3; a possible D gene is TRBD1 (6 bases). CDR3 length: 14 residues. The germline V gene encodes CDR1 SGHDN and CDR2 FVKESK. V lost 2 bases and J lost 5, with 10 bases in between. The CDR3 here is CASSQIQGRNTIYF. In nucleotides, the CDR3 is TGTGCCAGCAGCCAAATACAGGGAAGAAACACCATATATTTT. Complete variable domain (other parts from reference TRBV14 and TRBJ1-3): EAGVTQFPSHSVIEKGQTVTLRCDPISGHDNLYWYRRVMGKEIKFLLHFVKESKQDESGMPNNRFLAERTGGTYSTLKVQPAELEDSGVYFCASSQIQGRNTIYFGEGSWLTVV.

This clone has only a few counts. This specimen includes other DNA sequences encoding the same CDR3. This chain links TRBV30 with TRBJ1-1, with D tentatively TRBD1 (5 bases). The CDR3 consists of 14 residues. V dropped 2 bases and J dropped 0 bases, with 10 bases sitting between them. Germline CDR1 GTSNPN, CDR2 SVGIG (reference sequence). The CDR3 here is CAWSPGRLNTEAFF. DNA of the CDR3: TGTGCCTGGAGTCCGGGACGGTTGAACACTGAAGCTTTCTTT.

This clone was seen a few times. This rearrangement joins TRBV7-3 to TRBJ2-1; TRBD2 aligns across 14 bases. V lost 3 bases, J lost 7 bases, and 2 bases stayed unmatched. In germline, CDR1 is SGHTA, CDR2 FQGTGA. The CDR3 loop spans 15 amino acids. Here the CDR3 reads CASSFRLAGGNEQFF. The CDR3 bases are TGTGCCAGCAGCTTCAGACTAGCGGGAGGGAATGAGCAGTTCTTC.

This clone showed up just a few times. The rearrangement uses TRBV30 and TRBJ2-3; tentatively, D is TRBD1 (6 bases). Trimming removed 1 base at V and 6 bases at J, with 8 bases between. This CDR3 is built from 12 residues. Germline V lookup: CDR1 GTSNPN, CDR2 SVGIG (reference sequence). The CDR3 sequence: CAWSATGDTQYF. CDR3 sequence (DNA): TGTGCCTGGAGTGCCACAGGGGATACGCAGTATTTT.

The rearrangement links TRBV29-1 to TRBJ2-5; D gene unclear. Germline V gene data show CDR1 as SQVTM and CDR2 as ANQGSEA. The CDR3 has 13 amino acids. Between the trimmed V and J ends, which lost 3 bases and 2 bases, there was a span of 10 bases. CDR3 DNA sequence: TGCAGCGTTGACCGGCAGCTACAAGAGACCCAGTACTTC. Its protein is CSVDRQLQETQYF.

V usage is TRBV9 and J usage is TRBJ2-3, with D possibly being TRBD2 (5 bases). Germline-derived CDR1 and CDR2 are SGDLS and YYNGEE. The CDR3 spans 14 residues. V shed 0 bases and J shed 2 bases, with 7 bases lying between them. The CDR3 is CASSVDSDTDTQYF. The DNA for the CDR3 is TGTGCCAGCAGCGTAGATAGCGACACAGATACGCAGTATTTT.

This clone was detected a few times. This chain joins TRBV5-4 and TRBJ2-3, with 9 positions matching TRBD1. The CDR3 is 17 amino acids. The germline V gene encodes CDR1 SGHNT and CDR2 YYREEE (reference sequence). V was pared by 0 bases and J by 1 base, with 6 bases of the junction left unmatched. The CDR3 DNA reads TGTGCCAGCAGCTTGGACAGGGGGCGCCCGGGCACAGATACGCAGTATTTT. This sequence encodes CASSLDRGRPGTDTQYF.

CDR3 sequence (DNA): TGTGCCAGCAGCTTAACCGCGACAGGGATATACAATGAGCAGTTCTTC. Its protein is CASSLTATGIYNEQFF. The chain combines TRBV7-2 with TRBJ2-1, with 7 bases fitting TRBD1. Germline CDR1 SGHTA, CDR2 FQGNSA. V dropped 2 bases and J dropped 4; count of bases not matched to a gene: 8. The CDR3 is 16 amino acids.

The rearrangement links TRBV4-3 to TRBJ2-5, with unresolved D. The CDR3 totals 14 residues. Germline CDR1 LGHNA, CDR2 YSLEER. Deletions cut 0 bases from V and 5 bases from J, with 10 bases between. The CDR3 region is CASSQDHHGETQYF. In DNA, the CDR3 is TGCGCCAGCAGCCAAGATCATCACGGGGAGACCCAGTACTTC.

This clone was picked up a small number of times. The chain employs TRBV5-1 and TRBJ2-4; D ambiguous. Germline V gene sequence: CDR1 SGHRS, CDR2 YFSETQ. This CDR3 contains 15 residues. The V end lost 4 bases, the J end lost 0 bases, and 11 bases lay between the germline ends. CDR3 region: CASSVEAVAKNIQYF. The CDR3 nucleotides are TGCGCCAGCAGCGTCGAGGCGGTAGCCAAAAACATTCAGTACTTC.

The rearrangement joins TRBV27 to TRBJ2-2, with D unclear. The CDR3 contains 14 residues. Germline CDR1 and CDR2: MNHEY and SMNVEV (reference sequence). V was pared by 0 bases and J by 4 bases, with 6 bases between. The CDR3 loop is CASSLSWATGELFF. The CDR3 region has the DNA TGTGCCAGCAGTTTATCCTGGGCCACCGGGGAGCTGTTTTTT.

This clone showed up just a few times. This clone may be a read error of a much larger clone one base away. This sample includes further DNA sequences coding for the same CDR3. The chain links TRBV7-6 to TRBJ2-3; no definite D call. This CDR3 has 11 amino acids. CDR1 and CDR2 (germline): SGHVS, FNYEAQ. The V end was cut by 1 base, the J end by 5 bases, with 1 base between. CDR3 coding DNA: TGTGCCAGCAGCTTAGTAGATACGCAGTATTTT. Encoded protein: CASSLVDTQYF. Drawing the rest from reference TRBV7-6 and TRBJ2-3, the complete variable domain is GAGVSQSPRYKVTKRGQDVALRCDPISGHVSLYWYRQALGQGPEFLTYFNYEAQQDKSGLPNDRFSAERPEGSISTLTIQRTEQRDSAMYRCASSLVDTQYFGPGTRLTVL.

The V call is TRBV4-2, the J call TRBJ2-7; 11 positions match TRBD2. Per germline, CDR1 LGHNA and CDR2 YNFKEQ. V lost 0 bases and J lost 1; bases outside the gene matches: 8. This CDR3 is built from 18 residues. The CDR3 sequence is CASSQEARTSGRSYEQYF. Here the CDR3 DNA reads TGTGCCAGCAGCCAAGAGGCCCGCACTAGCGGGAGATCCTACGAGCAGTACTTC.

The genes are TRBV6-1 and TRBJ2-3; D call uncertain. Germline CDR1 reads MNHNS; CDR2 reads SASEGT. The ends were cut back, 6 bases at V and 3 bases at J, with 7 bases in the middle. This CDR3 comprises 12 residues. CDR3 sequence reads: CASRRSTDTQYF. Here the CDR3 DNA reads TGTGCCAGCAGGAGGAGTACAGATACGCAGTATTTT.

The chain is built from TRBV29-1 and TRBJ1-1; 7 bases are a match to TRBD1. Germline assignment: CDR1 SQVTM and CDR2 ANQGSEA. This CDR3 contains 12 residues. Trimming at V came to 7 bases and at J to 9 bases, leaving 11 bases not matched to a gene. CDR3 residues: CSGVTGSRKAFF. The CDR3 nucleotides are TGCAGCGGGGTGACAGGGTCAAGAAAAGCTTTCTTT.

Only a few counts were recorded for this clone. V usage is TRBV30 and J usage is TRBJ2-5; possible D gene TRBD2, 5 bases. The CDR3 consists of 13 residues. V lost 0 bases, J lost 7 bases, and 12 bases lay in between. CDR1 and CDR2 from the germline V gene are GTSNPN and SVGIG (reference sequence). The CDR3 sequence is CAWSVRDSGTQYF. The DNA for the CDR3 is TGTGCCTGGAGTGTACGGGATTCGGGGACCCAGTACTTC.

This clone showed up just a few times. V gene TRBV30 combines with J gene TRBJ2-7; D is possibly TRBD2 (6 bases). Germline lookup yields CDR1 GTSNPN and CDR2 SVGIG (reference sequence). This CDR3 comprises 12 residues. Trimming removed 2 bases from V and 11 bases from J, with 16 bases in between. CDR3 in DNA: TGTGCCTGGAGTCAACCGGGAGCCCCGAAGTACTTC. Protein sequence: CAWSQPGAPKYF.

For the CDR3, the DNA is TGTGCCAGCAGCTTAACCGGGACAGGGGTAGATACGCAGTATTTT. Amino acid sequence: CASSLTGTGVDTQYF. The V call is TRBV5-6, the J call TRBJ2-3; 10 bases align to TRBD1. V dropped 2 bases and J dropped 5; count of bases not matched to a gene: 5. CDR1 is SGHDT and CDR2 is YYEEEE in the germline V gene. The CDR3 is 15 amino acids. Full variable domain (outside the CDR3, taken from reference TRBV5-6 and TRBJ2-3): DAGVTQSPTHLIKTRGQQVTLRCSPKSGHDTVSWYQQALGQGPQFIFQYYEEEERQRGNFPDRFSGHQFPNYSSELNVNALLLGDSALYLCASSLTGTGVDTQYFGPGTRLTVL.

The rearrangement uses TRBV5-6 and TRBJ2-4; 7 nucleotides align to TRBD1. Germline values: CDR1 SGHDT, CDR2 YYEEEE. This CDR3 is 14 amino acids long. V shed 3 bases and J 7 bases; nucleotides not matched to a gene: 7. The CDR3 loop is CASSSRTGGNIQYF. The CDR3 bases are TGTGCCAGCAGCTCGCGGACAGGAGGCAACATTCAGTACTTC.

V is TRBV15 and J is TRBJ1-1, with 10 bases aligning to TRBD1. Germline V gene lookup returns CDR1 LNHNV and CDR2 YYDKDF (reference sequence). The CDR3 is 19 amino acids. V lost 0 bases, J lost 1 base, and 11 bases stayed unmatched. The CDR3 sequence is CATSRDYPGTGAGNTEAFF. CDR3 nucleotides: TGTGCCACCAGCAGAGATTACCCCGGGACAGGGGCCGGGAACACTGAAGCTTTCTTT.

This clone was seen only a few times. The chain employs TRBV10-3 and TRBJ2-7, with 11 bases matching TRBD2. V shed 5 bases, J shed 5 bases, and the junction held 14 bases outside the gene matches. CDR1 is ENHRY and CDR2 is SYGVKD in the germline V gene. The CDR3 runs 17 residues. As DNA, the CDR3 is TGTGCCATCAGTCAACGTTCTAGCGGGAGGACCGCTGACGAGCAGTACTTC. Residues: CAISQRSSGRTADEQYF.

The table lists this clone with a few counts. The chain links TRBV29-1 to TRBJ2-3, with D possibly being TRBD1 (5 bases). Trimming took off 3 bases at V and 1 base at J, with 8 bases between the two ends. Germline CDR1 reads SQVTM; CDR2 reads ANQGSEA. The CDR3 is 13 amino acids. CDR3 region: CSVESRGTDTQYF. The CDR3 nucleotides read TGCAGCGTTGAGTCCAGGGGCACAGATACGCAGTATTTT.

Only a few counts were recorded for this clone. This rearrangement joins TRBV30 to TRBJ2-1; TRBD2 matches 9 bases. Trimming cost V 4 bases and J 0 bases; bases outside gene matches: 10. This CDR3 has 17 residues. Germline-derived CDR1 and CDR2 are GTSNPN and SVGIG (reference sequence). CDR3 in amino acids: CAWIRTSDRFSYNEQFF. Written as DNA, the CDR3 is TGTGCCTGGATTCGGACTAGCGATCGATTCTCCTACAATGAGCAGTTCTTC.